This T cell receptor beta chain was recorded in a study of blood T cell repertoires in COVID-19. This CDR3 is built from 13 residues. V lost 10 bases, J lost 3 bases, and 12 bases lay in between. Germline V gene lookup returns CDR1 SEHNR and CDR2 FQNEAQ (reference sequence). Sequencing was performed with immunoSEQ multiplex PCR; in TCRdb, only in-frame clones are kept and a portion is missing. The sample includes fewer than 700,000 clones, less than 90% of them seen just once. In its sample, this clone was seen once. The material sequenced was peripheral blood. This chain connects TRBV7-9 to TRBJ2-2, with a possible D match to TRBD2 (5 bases). The TCR comes from a woman aged 45 to 65 with COVID-19, enrolled during active disease. CDR3 coding DNA: TGTGCCACCACCATCGGGGACACCGGGGAGCTGTTTTTT. Its protein product is CATTIGDTGELFF.